Sequencing of this T cell receptor (beta chain) was carried out in a study of T-cell reconstitution after alpha-beta-depleted transplantation in children. Only a few counts were recorded for this clonotype. Preparation of the TCRbeta library involved a method that used unique molecular identifiers. TCRdb independently ran MiXCR on the PCR reads; one entry per CDR3 protein. The sample has some 550,000 distinct CDR3 sequences; 23% are singletons. CDR3 length: 13 amino acids. The germline CDR1 and CDR2 sequences are DFQATT and SNEGSKA (reference sequence). V lost 6 bases, J lost 1 base, and 13 bases lay in between.

The sequenced sample was PBMCs, mostly from graft donor cells, obtained 360 days after TCRalphabeta/CD19-depleted stem cell transplant. The V and J genes are TRBV20-1 and TRBJ2-7, with D maybe TRBD2 (6 bases). The receptor's source is a boy under two years old who had a stem cell transplant for acute myeloid leukemia, so the T cells may come from the graft donor. DNA of the CDR3: TGCAGTGCCAGCCCGGGGGTTTCCTACGAGCAGTACGTC. Its translation is CSASPGVSYEQYV.